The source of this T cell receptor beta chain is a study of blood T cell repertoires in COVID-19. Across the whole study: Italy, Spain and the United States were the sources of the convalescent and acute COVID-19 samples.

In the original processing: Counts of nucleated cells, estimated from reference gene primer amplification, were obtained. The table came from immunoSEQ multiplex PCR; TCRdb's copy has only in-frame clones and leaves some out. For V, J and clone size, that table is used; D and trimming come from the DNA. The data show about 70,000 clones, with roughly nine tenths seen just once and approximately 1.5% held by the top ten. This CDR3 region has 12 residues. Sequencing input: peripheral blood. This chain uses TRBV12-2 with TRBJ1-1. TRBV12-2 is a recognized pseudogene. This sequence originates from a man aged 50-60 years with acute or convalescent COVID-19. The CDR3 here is CASRFRCTEAFF. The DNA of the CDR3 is TGTGCAAGTCGCTTCCGTTGCACTGAAGCTTTCTTT.